The rows below give T cell receptor beta chains drawn from one sample of a study of T cells in Graves' hyperthyroidism and ophthalmopathy. Using its own MiXCR run on the multiplex PCR reads, TCRdb lists one record per CDR3 protein. The sample includes 400,000 to 550,000 distinct CDR3 sequences, roughly a quarter of them seen just once. The sample consisted of blood. The receptors were sampled from a woman younger than 45 with Graves' ophthalmopathy. The CDR3 runs from the conserved cysteine through the conserved F or W. D genes are given only for firm matches. Size is omitted from some rows. Given values are once, few, many or a class for expanded clones.

v_gene	j_gene	d_gene	abundance	CDR3aa	CDR3nt
TRBV11-2	TRBJ2-7	-	few	CASSNQIASGSYEQYF	TGTGCCAGCAGCAACCAGATAGCGTCGGGATCCTACGAGCAGTACTTC
TRBV12-3/TRBV12-4	TRBJ1-1	TRBD1	many	CASTGDRGHLAFF	TGTGCCAGCACCGGGGACAGGGGGCATCTAGCTTTCTTT
TRBV7-9	TRBJ2-5	TRBD2	many	CASSFLRGGAEETQYF	TGTGCCAGCAGCTTCCTGCGCGGGGGGGCAGAAGAGACCCAGTACTTC
TRBV27	TRBJ2-7	-	many	CASSFGRPLLILEQYF	TGTGCCAGCAGTTTTGGCAGGCCCCTTCTTATACTCGAGCAGTACTTC
TRBV6-2/TRBV6-3	TRBJ2-5	TRBD2	many	CASSNPPSGGRQETQYF	TGTGCCAGCAGTAACCCGCCTAGCGGGGGTCGACAAGAGACCCAGTACTTC
TRBV15	TRBJ2-7	-	-	CATSRNRDGSLEQYF	TGTGCCACCAGCAGGAACCGGGACGGATCGCTCGAGCAGTACTTC
TRBV6-2/TRBV6-3	TRBJ2-7	-	many	CASSYSIQTYRATHEQYF	TGTGCCAGCAGTTACTCGATTCAGACATACAGGGCCACCCACGAGCAGTACTTC
TRBV12-3/TRBV12-4	TRBJ2-7	-	few	CASSLEGAVSYEQYF	TGTGCCAGCAGTTTAGAGGGCGCAGTCTCCTACGAGCAGTACTTC
TRBV30	TRBJ2-2	TRBD2	-	CARDSGGSTGELFF	TGTGCCCGCGATAGCGGGGGATCAACCGGGGAGCTGTTTTTT
TRBV12-3/TRBV12-4	TRBJ2-6	-	few	CASSLGVSFFWRSGANVLTF	TGTGCCAGCAGTTTAGGGGTCTCTTTCTTCTGGCGCTCTGGGGCCAACGTCCTGACTTTC
TRBV12-3/TRBV12-4	TRBJ1-5	-	few	CASSPEGGNQPQHF	TGTGCCAGCAGCCCCGAGGGGGGCAATCAGCCCCAGCATTTT
TRBV15	TRBJ1-6	-	many	CATSRGAGANSPLHF	TGTGCCACCAGCAGAGGGGCGGGGGCGAATTCACCCCTCCACTTT
TRBV28	TRBJ1-1	-	few	CASNEGVYVFF	TGTGCCAGCAATGAAGGGGTATATGTTTTCTTT
TRBV29-1	TRBJ2-7	-	many	CSVAQGSYEQYF	TGCAGCGTTGCACAGGGTTCCTACGAGCAGTACTTC
TRBV20-1	TRBJ1-3	-	-	CSATDGTSGNTIYF	TGCAGTGCTACGGATGGGACTTCTGGAAACACCATATATTTT
TRBV29-1	TRBJ1-2	-	many	CSVEGQDSGNYGYTF	TGCAGCGTTGAAGGACAGGACTCGGGAAACTATGGCTACACCTTC
TRBV11-2	TRBJ2-2	TRBD2	many	CASSSLAGTGELFF	TGTGCCAGCAGCTCACTAGCGGGCACCGGGGAGCTGTTTTTT
TRBV2	TRBJ2-5	-	-	CASNSGVETQYF	TGTGCCAGCAATTCAGGGGTAGAGACCCAGTACTTC
TRBV5-4	TRBJ2-5	-	many	CASSFRTAQETQYF	TGTGCCAGCAGCTTTAGGACAGCCCAAGAGACCCAGTACTTC
TRBV11-3	TRBJ2-7	TRBD2	many	CASSLDSGGSTYEQYF	TGTGCCAGCAGCTTAGACAGCGGGGGCTCGACCTACGAGCAGTACTTC
TRBV6-1	TRBJ2-7	-	-	CASSPYWLADEQYF	TGTGCCAGCAGTCCCTACTGGCTAGCCGACGAGCAGTACTTC
TRBV11-1	TRBJ2-5	TRBD1	many	CASSSQGYETQYF	TGTGCCAGCAGCTCACAGGGGTATGAGACCCAGTACTTC
TRBV6-2/TRBV6-3	TRBJ1-2	-	-	CASTRHGRTYGYTF	TGTGCCAGCACCCGCCATGGAAGGACCTATGGCTACACCTTC
TRBV28	TRBJ2-7	-	-	CASSSVFYEQYF	TGTGCCAGCAGTTCCGTTTTCTACGAGCAGTACTTC
TRBV7-8	TRBJ2-7	-	few	CASSFGGGDYEQYF	TGTGCCAGCAGCTTTGGGGGCGGGGACTACGAGCAGTACTTC
TRBV6-2/TRBV6-3	TRBJ1-1	-	many	CASRLTANTEAFF	TGTGCCAGCAGGTTGACAGCGAACACTGAAGCTTTCTTT